This TCR beta chain was recovered during a study of T cells after yellow fever vaccination. After removal of 5 bases from V and 10 bases from J, the junction contained 5 bases not matched to a gene. CDR1 and CDR2 from the germline V gene are SGHAT and FQNNGV. The CDR3 is 12 residues long. Each CDR3 protein gets one entry after TCRdb re-called the 5' RACE reads with MiXCR. The table has approximately 85,000 distinct CDR3 sequences, roughly 14% seen once. This clonotype appeared a few times. This receptor was identified in a man aged 18 to 30 who received the YFV17D yellow fever vaccine. This specimen consisted of CD8+ T cells not binding an NS4B(214-222) dextramer, sorted from PBMCs, obtained approximately 22 days after the first yellow fever vaccination. This rearrangement joins TRBV11-2 to TRBJ2-1; 7 bases are a match to TRBD2. The CDR3 DNA follows: TGTGCCAGCAGCCCCGGGGGGAGAGAGCAGTTCTTC. Translating it yields CASSPGGREQFF.